The present T cell receptor (beta chain) was sequenced within a study of cytomegalovirus exposure and HLA in healthy donors (TCRdb year 2017). Study-level background: In an earlier analysis of around 540 of the donors, about 270 Gb of sequence data and 90 million to 130 million unique TCR beta sequences from 150 million to 200 million T cells were reported. Across about 370 genotyped donors of the cohort, an average of roughly 200,000 unique TCR beta nucleotide sequences per donor were sequenced, and approximately 19% of those sequences were non-productive. Rather than drawing on any new phenotypic data, the later analysis identified candidate immune exposures from TCR beta sequences and the way those sequences occurred across donors. Every repertoire in the discovery cohort had been generated on one and the same sequencing platform. To decide whether each TCR beta V gene segment behaved as functional or pseudogenic, an earlier analysis of approximately 620 of the donors relied on high-throughput TCR beta sequencing. The study profiled the T cell repertoires of some 610 subjects by immunosequencing and related them to cytomegalovirus serostatus. HLA typing covered class I and class II loci at four-digit resolution. Of the roughly 400 genotyped donors, 65% to 90% fell in the genetic ancestry cluster associated with self-reported Caucasian donors. Typing coverage varied by locus: about 620-640 donors for A, B, C, DRB1 and DQB1; approximately 500 for DQA1; some 610 for DPA1; some 470 for DPB1. The study aimed to test whether signatures of past pathogen exposure could be identified by cataloging public T cell receptors. Besides the first cohort of around 700 subjects, a separate validation cohort made up of some 110 different subjects was used. The study combined high-throughput TCR immunosequencing, statistical association of individual TCRs with disease status, and machine learning to predict cytomegalovirus infection status. An early release that covered about 600 HLA-typed donors contained approximately 300 gigabases of sequencing data and roughly 84 million unique TCR sequences. To study patterns of TCR occurrence, a later analysis re-analyzed previously published TCR beta repertoires from hundreds of donors and added high-resolution HLA genotyping. A later genetic analysis used genome-wide SNP genotypes for 398 of the 666 donors, treating that subset as a discovery cohort. Because of strong linkage in the cohort, five DR-DQ haplotypes were treated as single units for association and clustering. Alongside the repertoire data, information on donor age, sex, ethnicity and CMV serostatus was compiled. What the study reported, not specific to this receptor: Because HLA typing was unavailable for some donors at each locus, only the typed subset was used in association tests. V-gene and J-gene trimming of TCR beta chains was associated with a missense DCLRE1C variant in a later genetic analysis, and the association was replicated in an independent cohort. Presence/absence analyses assumed roughly uniform sequencing depth across donors, an assumption that may not hold. Broadly in line with IMGT annotations, most TCR beta V segments showed up in productive rearrangements about 87% or about 30% of the time in an earlier analysis of 450 to 750 of the donors. A later analysis found that HLA-associated TCR beta chains were more clonally expanded and had lower generation probabilities than equally common non-associated chains. Compared with the roughly 710-donor mean, donors in an Asian-associated ancestry cluster had fewer N-insertions in productive TCRs, according to a later genetic analysis. Linkage disequilibrium might explain the correlated functional status among segregating V segments, but an unknown experimental factor could not be ruled out. Most TCR sequences were observed very rarely across donors, whereas some public TCRs were present in many individuals. A later analysis reported that several top co-occurrence clusters appeared linked to parvovirus B19, influenza, CMV and Epstein-Barr virus. In a later analysis, TCR association rates were found to vary across HLA loci, with the most associated TCRs seen for DRB1 alleles and the fewest for HLA-C alleles. Because counts were too low, roughly 16 rarely observed V segments, including chromosome 9 orphons, were excluded from the earlier analysis of several hundred of the donors. A total of 150 to 200 TCR beta chains were listed by the study as associated with cytomegalovirus. For the cohort, immune exposure information was limited to CMV serostatus. This cohort had only TCR beta chains sequenced, and the lack of alpha or paired-chain data limited which features could be detected. The authors suggested that the approach could potentially be generalized to other disease states and immunological phenotypes. When HLA alleles, especially DR and DQ, strongly co-occurred, TCR associations were difficult to assign to individual alleles. Some IMGT-functional V segments, including TRBV6-2 and TRBV6-3, could not be distinguished by the 87-base-pair reads and were therefore excluded. Three of the identified cytomegalovirus-associated TCR beta chains were confirmed in vitro to be specific for cytomegalovirus antigens. Most CMV-associated TCR beta chains appeared to be HLA-restricted in a later analysis, and the HLA associations seemed to be driven largely by CMV exposure. Specific HLA alleles were associated with some 15,000 TCR beta sequences at a false discovery rate of 0.05 in a later analysis. A further reported finding was that TCR beta sequences accurately predicted the HLA-A and HLA-B alleles for most subjects in the first cohort. The sequencing pipeline was judged likely to have produced a cluster of highly shared sequence variants as a technical artifact. The classifier was reported to diagnose cytomegalovirus status with high specificity and sensitivity in both the original and validation cohorts.

The cohort consisted of some 730 healthy bone marrow donors. Cohort members were all nominally healthy when sampled, although unrecorded immune exposures were likely present. The donor tested CMV seropositive, placing the donor among the 289 seropositive members of the cohort. A peripheral blood sample was provided by each donor, and peripheral blood mononuclear cells were used for TCR beta sequencing. The Qiagen DNeasy Blood Extraction Kit was used to extract genomic DNA from the blood cell samples. Note on this clone: Its antigen remains unidentified. One end of the junction fails to match germline, which may point to a read error. Other DNA variants within this sample encode the same CDR3.

Including the terminal cysteine and phenylalanine, the CDR3 comprises 15 residues. The entry retains the CDR3 DNA only, 45 bases that are in frame from base 1. From a lookup of the germline V gene, CDR1 and CDR2 are SGDLS and YYNGEE. Receptors were amplified or captured by the immunoSEQ multiplex PCR assay. The multiplex PCR relied on a mix of 60 forward primers for TCR Vbeta segments and 13 reverse primers for TCR Jbeta segments. A multiplex PCR assay on genomic DNA amplified the CDR3 region of rearranged TCR beta genes. The amplified TCR beta libraries were sequenced on the Illumina HiSeq System as 87-base-pair reads. The paper's processing steps were these. Across the roughly 670 repertoires, a later analysis counted roughly 77 million unique TCR beta chains, around 11 million of which were shared by at least two donors. A nearest-neighbor algorithm error-corrected the raw reads and collapsed the reads into unique sequences, merging closely related sequences to remove PCR and sequencing errors. To assign V, D and J gene segments, CDR3 sequences were aligned to IMGT reference sequences. For a sequence to be retained, a match of at least six nucleotides to both a V gene segment and a J gene segment was required. A rearrangement counted as productive if the CDR3 had no stop codons and remained in frame with V and J, and every other rearrangement counted as non-productive. CDR3 was defined according to IMGT convention as the region running from the second conserved V-encoded cysteine to the conserved J-encoded phenylalanine. The earlier analysis of approximately 590 of the donors excluded any sequence lacking an unambiguous match to a single V gene segment. In an earlier analysis of 450 to 700 of the donors, V segments were called functional above 56.7% productive rearrangements and were called segregating when the between-donor standard deviation exceeded 5%. A statistical classification framework was built for diagnosing cytomegalovirus status from the catalog of TCR beta chain sequences. V and J gene assignment, in a later analysis, came from comparing TCR nucleotide sequences with IMGT/GENE-DB human TR gene sequences. A later analysis assigned CDR3 sequences and most-parsimonious VDJ recombination scenarios with the TCRdist pipeline. In a later analysis, each TCR beta chain was defined by its CDR3 amino acid sequence together with its V-gene family, and reads without a unique V-gene family were excluded. In a later analysis, a few hundred highly shared, low-generation-probability nucleotide sequences were removed to address suspected cross-contamination and a sequencing artifact. In a later analysis, a clonal expansion index was calculated for each public chain from normalized within-repertoire ranks of inferred template counts. Generation probabilities in a later analysis came from a VDJ recombination model fitted to out-of-frame rearrangements, and those results were checked against IGoR. In a later analysis, hypergeometric tests were used to score TCR-TCR, TCR-HLA and TCR-CMV co-occurrence, with a repertoire-size bias correction applied to TCR pairs. False discovery rates were estimated in a later analysis by permuting HLA or CMV assignments 20 times. In a later analysis, co-occurring TCRs were grouped using DBSCAN, and TCRdist sequence similarity was added for clustering within HLA-allele-positive subsets. Repertoires with fewer than 30,000 or more than 120,000 public chains, plus five repertoires with anomalous nucleotide sharing, were excluded from co-occurrence clustering. TCRdb holds this immuneACCESS table with in-frame rearrangements only. Some clones are missing; in checked studies, unresolved V genes explain under half, and the rest has no known cause. V, J and clone size are taken as reported in that table, and D and trimming were inferred from the DNA itself. Across this sample there are over 120,000 clones, with about 80% seen only once. 2% to 2.5% of the sample lies in the top ten.

Material for sequencing was PBMCs. The sequence joins TRBV9 to TRBJ2-2; a weak D assignment points to TRBD1 (6 bases agree). The TCR originated in a woman aged 18-29 years in good health and CMV-seropositive. The DNA sequence is given as TGTGCCAGCAGTGTAGAGGGACATACTACCGGGGAGCTGTTTTTT. It encodes CASSVEGHTTGELFF.